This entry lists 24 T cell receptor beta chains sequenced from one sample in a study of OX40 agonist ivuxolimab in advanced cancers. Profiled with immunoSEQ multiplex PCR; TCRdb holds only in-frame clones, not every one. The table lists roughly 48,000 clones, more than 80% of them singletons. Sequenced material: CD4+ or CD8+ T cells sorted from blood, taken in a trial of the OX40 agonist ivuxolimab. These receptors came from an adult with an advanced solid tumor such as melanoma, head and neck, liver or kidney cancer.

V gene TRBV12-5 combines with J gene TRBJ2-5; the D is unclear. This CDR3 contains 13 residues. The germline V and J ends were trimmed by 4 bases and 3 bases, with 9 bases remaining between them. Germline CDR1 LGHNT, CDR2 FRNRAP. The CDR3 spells CASGYDTEETQYF. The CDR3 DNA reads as TGTGCTAGTGGTTACGACACTGAAGAGACCCAGTACTTC.

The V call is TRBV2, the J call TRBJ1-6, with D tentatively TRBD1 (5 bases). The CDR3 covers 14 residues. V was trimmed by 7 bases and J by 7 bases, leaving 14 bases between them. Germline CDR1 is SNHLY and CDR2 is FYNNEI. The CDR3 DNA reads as TGTGCCAGCACTGGACAAGGCGGAAATTCACCCCTCCACTTT. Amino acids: CASTGQGGNSPLHF.

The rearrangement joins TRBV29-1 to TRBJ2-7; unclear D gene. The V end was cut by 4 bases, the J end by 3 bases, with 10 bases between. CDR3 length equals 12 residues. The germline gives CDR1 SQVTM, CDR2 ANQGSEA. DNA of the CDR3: TGCAGCGTTGCAAAGGGTCTCTACGAGCAGTACTTC. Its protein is CSVAKGLYEQYF.

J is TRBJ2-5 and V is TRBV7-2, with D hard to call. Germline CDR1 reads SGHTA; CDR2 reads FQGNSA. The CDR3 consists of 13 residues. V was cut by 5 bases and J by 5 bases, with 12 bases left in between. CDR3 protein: CASSLQTGETQYF. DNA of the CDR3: TGTGCCAGCAGCCTACAGACCGGGGAGACCCAGTACTTC.

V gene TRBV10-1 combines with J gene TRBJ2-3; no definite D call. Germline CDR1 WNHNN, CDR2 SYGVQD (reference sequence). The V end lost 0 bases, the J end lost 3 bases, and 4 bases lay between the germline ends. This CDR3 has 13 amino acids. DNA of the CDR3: TGCGCCAGCAGTGAGTCCGGGACAGATACGCAGTATTTT. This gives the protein CASSESGTDTQYF.

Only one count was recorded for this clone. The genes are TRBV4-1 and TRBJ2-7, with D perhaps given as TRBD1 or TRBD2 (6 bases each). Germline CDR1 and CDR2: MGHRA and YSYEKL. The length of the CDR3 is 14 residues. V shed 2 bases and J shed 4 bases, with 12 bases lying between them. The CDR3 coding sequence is TGCGCCAGCAGCCAACGCCGGGGGCCATACGAGCAGTACTTC. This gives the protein CASSQRRGPYEQYF.

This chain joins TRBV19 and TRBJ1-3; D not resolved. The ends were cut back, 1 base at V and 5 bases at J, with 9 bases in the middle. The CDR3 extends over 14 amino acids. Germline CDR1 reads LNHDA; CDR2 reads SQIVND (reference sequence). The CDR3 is CASSIGVGRNTIYF. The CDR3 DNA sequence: TGTGCCAGTAGTATAGGGGTCGGAAGAAACACCATATATTTT.

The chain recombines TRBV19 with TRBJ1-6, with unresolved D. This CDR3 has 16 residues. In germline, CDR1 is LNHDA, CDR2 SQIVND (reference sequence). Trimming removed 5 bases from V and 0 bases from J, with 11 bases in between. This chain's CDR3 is CASSSRGSSYNSPLHF. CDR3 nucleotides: TGTGCCAGTAGTTCCCGCGGGAGCTCCTATAATTCACCCCTCCACTTT.

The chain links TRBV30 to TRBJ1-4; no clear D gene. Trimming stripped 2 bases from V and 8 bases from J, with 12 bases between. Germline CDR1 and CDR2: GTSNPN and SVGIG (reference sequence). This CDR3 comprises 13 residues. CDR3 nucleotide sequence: TGTGCCTGGAGTTCGGGGAAGGGCGAAAAACTGTTTTTT. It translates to CAWSSGKGEKLFF. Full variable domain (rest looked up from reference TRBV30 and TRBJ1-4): SQTIHQWPATLVQPVGSPLSLECTVEGTSNPNLYWYRQAAGRGLQLLFYSVGIGQISSEVPQNLSASRPQDRQFILSSKKLLLSDSGFYLCAWSSGKGEKLFFGSGTQLSVL.

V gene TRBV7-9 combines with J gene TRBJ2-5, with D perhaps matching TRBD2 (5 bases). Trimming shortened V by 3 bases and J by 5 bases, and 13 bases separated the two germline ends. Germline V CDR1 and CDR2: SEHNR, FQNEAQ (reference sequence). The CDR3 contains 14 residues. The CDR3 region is CASSFYRAGETQYF. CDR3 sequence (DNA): TGTGCCAGCAGCTTCTACCGGGCGGGTGAGACCCAGTACTTC.

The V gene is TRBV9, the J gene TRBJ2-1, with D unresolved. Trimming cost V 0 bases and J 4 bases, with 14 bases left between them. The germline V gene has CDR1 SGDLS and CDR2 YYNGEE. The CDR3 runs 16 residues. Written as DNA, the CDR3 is TGTGCCAGCAGCGTAGGGCCAGGTACCCGGTACAATGAGCAGTTCTTC. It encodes CASSVGPGTRYNEQFF.

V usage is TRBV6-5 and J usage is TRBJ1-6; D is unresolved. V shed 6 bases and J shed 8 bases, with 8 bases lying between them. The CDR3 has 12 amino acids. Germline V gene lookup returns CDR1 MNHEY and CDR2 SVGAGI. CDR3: CASRFGDSPLHF. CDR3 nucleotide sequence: TGTGCCAGCAGGTTCGGGGATTCACCCCTCCACTTT.

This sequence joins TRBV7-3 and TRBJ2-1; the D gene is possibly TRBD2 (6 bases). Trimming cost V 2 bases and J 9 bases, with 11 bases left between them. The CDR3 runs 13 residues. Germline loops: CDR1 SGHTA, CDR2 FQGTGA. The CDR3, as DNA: TGTGCCAGCAGCTTACCGGGAGATAGTGAGCAGTTCTTC. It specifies CASSLPGDSEQFF.

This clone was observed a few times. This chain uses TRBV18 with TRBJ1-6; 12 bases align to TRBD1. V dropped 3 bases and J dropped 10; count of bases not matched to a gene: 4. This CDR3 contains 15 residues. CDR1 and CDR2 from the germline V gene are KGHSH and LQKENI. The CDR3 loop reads CASSPGQGAGSPLHF. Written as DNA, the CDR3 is TGTGCCAGCTCACCGGGACAGGGGGCGGGATCACCCCTCCACTTT. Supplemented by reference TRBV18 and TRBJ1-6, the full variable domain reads NAGVMQNPRHLVRRRGQEARLRCSPMKGHSHVYWYRQLPEEGLKFMVYLQKENIIDESGMPKERFSAEFPKEGPSILRIQQVVRGDSAAYFCASSPGQGAGSPLHFGNGTRLTVT.

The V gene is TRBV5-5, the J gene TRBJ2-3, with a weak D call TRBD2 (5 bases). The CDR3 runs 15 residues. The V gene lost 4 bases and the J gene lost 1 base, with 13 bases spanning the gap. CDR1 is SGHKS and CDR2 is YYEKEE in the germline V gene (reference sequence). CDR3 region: CASSQSSGGTDTQYF. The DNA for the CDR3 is TGTGCCAGCAGCCAATCTTCCGGGGGCACAGATACGCAGTATTTT.

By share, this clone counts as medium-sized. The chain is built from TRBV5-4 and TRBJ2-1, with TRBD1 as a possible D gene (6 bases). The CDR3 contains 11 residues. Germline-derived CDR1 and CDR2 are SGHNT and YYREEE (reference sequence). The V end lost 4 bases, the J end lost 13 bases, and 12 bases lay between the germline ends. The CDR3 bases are TGTGCCAGCAGCACCAGGGGTAATCAGTTCTTC. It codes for CASSTRGNQFF.

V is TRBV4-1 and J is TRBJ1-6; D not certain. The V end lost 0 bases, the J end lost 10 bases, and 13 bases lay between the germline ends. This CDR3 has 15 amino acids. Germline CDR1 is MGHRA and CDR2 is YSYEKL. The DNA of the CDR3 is TGCGCCAGCAGCCAAGATAGGAATAGGAGATCACCCCTCCACTTT. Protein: CASSQDRNRRSPLHF.

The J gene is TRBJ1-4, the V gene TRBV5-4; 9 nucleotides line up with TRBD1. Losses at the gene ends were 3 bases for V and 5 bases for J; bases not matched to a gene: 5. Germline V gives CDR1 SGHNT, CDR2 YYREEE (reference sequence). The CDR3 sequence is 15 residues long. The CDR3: CASSSQGTGNEKLFF. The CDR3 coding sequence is TGTGCCAGCAGCTCACAAGGGACAGGGAATGAAAAACTGTTTTTT.

CDR3 region: CASSEPHGLAVYEQYF. The CDR3 coding sequence is TGTGCCAGCAGTGAACCCCACGGACTAGCGGTCTACGAGCAGTACTTC. The rearrangement joins TRBV11-2 to TRBJ2-7; 10 nucleotides align to TRBD2. The germline gives CDR1 SGHAT, CDR2 FQNNGV. Losses at the gene ends were 6 bases for V and 3 bases for J; bases not matched to a gene: 11. The CDR3 is 16 residues long.

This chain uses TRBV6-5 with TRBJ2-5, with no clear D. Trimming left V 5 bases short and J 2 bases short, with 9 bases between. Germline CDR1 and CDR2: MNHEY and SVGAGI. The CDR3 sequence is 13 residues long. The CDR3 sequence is CASSPRMQETQYF. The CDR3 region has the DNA TGTGCCAGCAGTCCCCGAATGCAAGAGACCCAGTACTTC.

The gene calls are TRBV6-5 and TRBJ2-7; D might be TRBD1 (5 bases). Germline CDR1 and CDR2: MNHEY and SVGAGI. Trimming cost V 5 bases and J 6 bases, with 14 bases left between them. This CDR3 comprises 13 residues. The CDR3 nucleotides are TGTGCCAGCAGTCGAACACAGGTCTCCGAGCAGTACTTC. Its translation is CASSRTQVSEQYF.

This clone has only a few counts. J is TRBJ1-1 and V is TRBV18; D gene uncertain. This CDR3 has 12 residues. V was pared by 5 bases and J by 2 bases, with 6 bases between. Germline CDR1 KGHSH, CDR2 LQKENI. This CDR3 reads CASSTLNTEAFF. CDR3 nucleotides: TGTGCCAGCTCAACACTTAACACTGAAGCTTTCTTT.

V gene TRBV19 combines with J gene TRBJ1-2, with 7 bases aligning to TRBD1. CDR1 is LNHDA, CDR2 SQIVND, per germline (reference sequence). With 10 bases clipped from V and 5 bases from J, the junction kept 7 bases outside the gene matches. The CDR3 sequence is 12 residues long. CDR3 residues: CAISDRWYGYTF. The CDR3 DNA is TGTGCCATTTCGGACAGGTGGTATGGCTACACCTTC.

The CDR3 DNA reads as TGTGCCAGCACTCCGGGACTTATTTCCTTTACGGATGAAAAACTGTTTTTT. Translation gives CASTPGLISFTDEKLFF. The chain links TRBV7-8 to TRBJ1-4, with a tentative D call TRBD1 (5 bases). V was clipped by 7 bases and J by 6 bases, with 24 bases between them. The CDR3 extends over 17 amino acids. Germline loops: CDR1 SGHVS, CDR2 FQNEAQ. Drawing the rest from reference TRBV7-8 and TRBJ1-4, the complete variable domain is GAGVSQSPRYKVAKRGQDVALRCDPISGHVSLFWYQQALGQGPEFLTYFQNEAQLDKSGLPSDRFFAERPEGSVSTLKIQRTQQEDSAVYLCASTPGLISFTDEKLFFGSGTQLSVL.